This TCR beta chain came from a study of T cells in tuberculosis. Study-level results: Active tuberculosis alpha repertoires lay closer to GMM-specific TCRs than controls'.

Of note for this clone: Its antigen is as yet unknown.

Profiling relied on immunoSEQ multiplex PCR, and the TCRdb table lists in-frame clones only, not all of them. Of roughly 30,000 clones listed, more than 75% are singletons. The time point denotes: new active TB diagnosis, blood taken before or within 7 days of starting treatment. The germline V and J ends were trimmed by 2 bases and 4 bases, with 3 bases remaining between them. Germline loops: CDR1 MNHNS, CDR2 SASEGT. The CDR3 has 12 amino acids. This chain connects TRBV6-1 to TRBJ2-1; D unclear. The origin of this receptor is an adult with tuberculosis. This sample comprised PBMCs, obtained at tuberculosis diagnosis. CDR3 nucleotides: TGTGCCAGCAGTGAACCGTACAATGAGCAGTTCTTC. Protein: CASSEPYNEQFF.